The 3 T cell receptor beta chains below come from one sample, sequenced in a study of cytomegalovirus exposure and HLA in healthy donors. Sequencing was performed with immunoSEQ multiplex PCR; in TCRdb, only in-frame clones are kept and a portion is missing. The data show 150,000 or so clones, nearly 90% seen once. Sequencing was done on a sample of PBMCs. These receptors originate from a woman aged 18-29 years in good health and CMV-seropositive.

The chain uses TRBV28 and TRBJ1-1, with a weak D call TRBD1 (6 bases). This CDR3 region has 15 residues. The germline V gene encodes CDR1 MDHEN and CDR2 SYDVKM. V gave up 7 bases and J gave up 0 bases, with 15 bases separating them. Here the CDR3 reads CASIVRRTVNTEAFF. DNA for the CDR3: TGTGCCAGCATCGTTCGCCGGACAGTGAACACTGAAGCTTTCTTT.

This chain links TRBV6-5 with TRBJ1-2; possible D gene TRBD1, 6 bases. Per the germline V gene, CDR1 is MNHEY and CDR2 is SVGAGI. V was clipped by 4 bases and J by 8 bases, with 14 bases between them. The CDR3 is 13 residues long. The DNA for the CDR3 is TGTGCCAGCAGTTCCCTTTCAGGGGAAGGCTACACCTTC. This gives the protein CASSSLSGEGYTF.

This clone has only one observation. The genes are TRBV19 and TRBJ1-1; D possibly corresponds to TRBD1 (6 bases). V was pared by 7 bases and J by 12 bases, with 18 bases between. The CDR3 has 12 amino acids. Germline CDR1 and CDR2: LNHDA and SQIVND (reference sequence). CDR3 amino acids: CASTLGGADSFF. In DNA, the CDR3 is TGTGCCAGTACCCTGGGGGGGGCCGATTCTTTCTTT. Using reference TRBV19 and TRBJ1-1 for the parts outside the CDR3, the full variable domain is DGGITQSPKYLFRKEGQNVTLSCEQNLNHDAMYWYRQDPGQGLRLIYYSQIVNDFQKGDIAEGYSVSREKKESFPLTVTSAQKNPTAFYLCASTLGGADSFFGQGTRLTVV.